This T cell receptor (beta chain) was identified in a study of blood T cell repertoires in COVID-19 (dated by TCRdb to the early 2020s). Notes on the research overall: Samples from collaborators originated in the United States, Italy and Spain and spanned both the acute and convalescent phases of COVID-19. A freely available public database, intended as a resource for researchers studying the immune response to SARS-CoV-2, is where the repertoires were released. The samples were drawn from the first 160 participants of the ongoing ImmuneRACE study and from under 1,500 subjects provided by 6 global collaborators. Where available, HLA class I and class II types were obtained from metadata supplied by the sample provider rather than from assay-based typing. Deeply sampled blood TCRbeta repertoires from subjects exposed to, actively infected with, or recovered from COVID-19 were included in the dataset. The prospective study material was composed of cDNA or gDNA derived from T cells, B-cell-depleted T cells, or PBMCs. Nearly every sample came with metadata listing a de-identified subject ID, COVID-19 status, age in years and sex.

General conclusions and limits of the study: The quantity of clinical and demographic metadata differed by source and by participant and was supplied without curation.

The CDR3 goes from the cysteine to the phenylalanine over 13 residues. Just CDR3 DNA is preserved here, 39 bases in frame from base 1. Reading the germline V gene (reference sequence) gives CDR1 LGHDT and CDR2 YNNKEL. V is reduced by 5 bases and J by 2 bases, leaving a spacing of 7 bases between them. Collaborating institutions collected whole blood in K2EDTA tubes following their own protocols. For TCRbeta analysis, collaborator samples were shipped as frozen whole blood, as isolated PBMCs, or as DNA extracted from either sample type. TCRbeta CDR3 regions were amplified from genomic DNA using the immunoSEQ Assay, a bias-controlled multiplex PCR. The original methods were these. The number of nucleated cells in each sample was estimated by amplification of reference gene primers within the assay. To quantify the absolute abundance of each unique TCRbeta CDR3 rearrangement, sequence reads were collapsed and filtered. For each sample, productive Simpson clonality was calculated as the square root of Simpson's diversity index over productive rearrangements. The source is immuneACCESS, and TCRdb retained only in-frame sequences with V and J called. Part of the clones is not carried over; for the studies checked, unresolved V genes explain less than half of this, and the remainder is unexplained. Clonal size and the V and J genes are those of that table, whereas D and trimming came from the DNA. The sample table records tens of thousands of clones; about 72% of these occur just once. The ten largest clones add up to approximately 15% of the sample.

Comments on this clone: The specificity of this receptor is unknown. Qualities for individual bases were not recorded, and no much larger clone is one base off.

The chain is made from TRBV3-1 (or the pseudogene TRBV3-2) and TRBJ1-3; TRBD1 could be the D gene, as 5 bases match. Sequencing used peripheral blood. This receptor was taken from a man aged 65 to 85 with active or convalescent COVID-19. The CDR3 sequence is CASSKGTGNTIYF. The sequence in DNA is TGTGCCAGCAGCAAGGGGACTGGAAACACCATATATTTT.